The T cell receptor (beta chain) under discussion was sequenced for a study of cytomegalovirus exposure and HLA in healthy donors. The PCR made use of 60 Vbeta and 13 Jbeta primers. Repertoires were generated with immunoSEQ multiplex PCR, while TCRdb's copy carries only in-frame clones and drops some. The sample lists over 130,000 clones, more than 75% occurring once. The V end lost 4 bases, the J end lost 4 bases, and 11 bases lay between the germline ends. The CDR3 extends over 14 amino acids. The V gene's germline CDR1 is MNHNS and CDR2 SASEGT. The sequencing sample was made of PBMCs. The chain recombines TRBV6-1 with TRBJ1-5; D might be TRBD1 (5 bases). This clonotype was sampled from a man aged 45-60 years in good health and CMV-seronegative. The CDR3 loop is CASSGQGGNQPQHF. CDR3 sequence (DNA): TGTGCCAGCAGTGGGCAGGGAGGGAATCAGCCCCAGCATTTT.